The 29 T cell receptor beta chains below all came from one sample that was sequenced in a study of T-cell reconstitution after alpha-beta-depleted transplantation in children. Preparation of the TCRbeta library used unique molecular identifiers. From the PCR reads, TCRdb called clonotypes with MiXCR, one entry per CDR3 protein. The repertoire holds approximately 400,000 distinct CDR3 sequences, roughly 11% seen once, with roughly 5.5% in the top ten. Source: PBMCs from the stem cell graft donor, taken from the stem cell graft. The source of these receptors is a human donor who donated a stem cell graft to a child with acute myeloid leukemia.

This clonotype was seen ten or more times. The chain couples TRBV6-1 to TRBJ1-5; a weak D match, TRBD1 (6 bases). Germline CDR1 MNHNS, CDR2 SASEGT. CDR3 length equals 16 residues. The V end lost 6 bases, the J end lost 0 bases, and 15 bases lay between the germline ends. The CDR3 region is CASRDSNSYSNQPQHF. CDR3 DNA sequence: TGTGCCAGCAGGGACAGCAACTCCTATAGCAATCAGCCCCAGCATTTT.

The sample holds a few counts of this clonotype. The chain has TRBV5-6 and TRBJ1-6, with D tentatively TRBD1 (6 bases). The V end was cut by 1 base, the J end by 9 bases, with 17 bases between. The CDR3 is 16 amino acids. The germline V gene has CDR1 SGHDT and CDR2 YYEEEE. The CDR3 sequence: CASSLFRYPRGSPLHF. CDR3 DNA sequence: TGTGCCAGCAGCTTGTTCCGTTACCCCAGGGGTTCACCCCTCCACTTT. Drawing the rest from reference TRBV5-6 and TRBJ1-6, the complete variable domain is DAGVTQSPTHLIKTRGQQVTLRCSPKSGHDTVSWYQQALGQGPQFIFQYYEEEERQRGNFPDRFSGHQFPNYSSELNVNALLLGDSALYLCASSLFRYPRGSPLHFGNGTRLTVT.

This clonotype was detected many times. This chain joins TRBV10-2 and TRBJ2-7; D call uncertain. The germline V gene encodes CDR1 WSHSY and CDR2 SAAADI. The V end lost 3 bases, the J end lost 0 bases, and 3 bases lay between the germline ends. This CDR3 comprises 12 residues. The CDR3 coding sequence is TGCGCCAGCAGTGACAGCTCCTACGAGCAGTACGTC. It yields the protein CASSDSSYEQYV.

The chain is built from TRBV20-1 and TRBJ1-4; a weak D match, TRBD1 (5 bases). Trimming pared 3 bases from V and 1 base from J, leaving 9 bases between. The CDR3 runs to 14 residues. From germline, CDR1 is DFQATT and CDR2 SNEGSKA (reference sequence). The CDR3 DNA sequence: TGCAGTGCTAGCACCCAGGGAACTAATGAAAAACTGTTTTTT. Its translation is CSASTQGTNEKLFF.

The chain carries TRBV7-3 and TRBJ2-1; no clear D gene. The germline V and J ends were trimmed by 2 bases and 2 bases, with 13 bases remaining between them. CDR1 and CDR2 from the germline V gene are SGHTA and FQGTGA. The CDR3 length is 16 residues. The CDR3 region has the DNA TGTGCCAGCAGCTTAGTCCCGGCATCGGCCTACAATGAGCAGTTCTTC. Protein product: CASSLVPASAYNEQFF.

This clonotype was counted ten times or more. The chain has TRBV5-1 and TRBJ2-1; 7 bases agree with TRBD1. CDR3 length equals 16 residues. Unmatched junction bases numbered 5, after V lost 0 bases and J lost 2 bases. CDR1 is SGHRS, CDR2 YFSETQ, per germline. The CDR3 DNA is TGCGCCAGCAGCTTGGCCGGGCAGGGGGCCTACAATGAGCAGTTCTTC. It translates to CASSLAGQGAYNEQFF. The full variable domain, rest sourced from reference TRBV5-1 and TRBJ2-1, is KAGVTQTPRYLIKTRGQQVTLSCSPISGHRSVSWYQQTPGQGLQFLFEYFSETQRNKGNFPGRFSGRQFSNSRSEMNVSTLELGDSALYLCASSLAGQGAYNEQFFGPGTRLTVL.

A few counts support this clonotype. The chain links TRBV12-5 to TRBJ2-1; D is unresolved. With 1 base removed from V and 0 bases from J, the gap between germline ends came to 10 bases. The germline CDR1 and CDR2 sequences are LGHNT and FRNRAP. There are 16 residues in the CDR3. CDR3 coding DNA: TGTGCTAGTGGTTTGGGCAGTCAAAGCTCCTACAATGAGCAGTTCTTC. It yields the protein CASGLGSQSSYNEQFF.

J is TRBJ2-1 and V is TRBV7-2; 9 nucleotides line up with TRBD2. The CDR3 loop spans 16 amino acids. The V gene's germline CDR1 is SGHTA and CDR2 FQGNSA. Losses at the gene ends were 4 bases for V and 2 bases for J; bases not matched to a gene: 6. The CDR3 nucleotides read TGTGCCAGCAGCTACAATAGCGGGAGCCCCTACAATGAGCAGTTCTTC. It encodes CASSYNSGSPYNEQFF.

This clonotype was picked up a small number of times. The V and J genes are TRBV9 and TRBJ2-7; 10 positions agree with TRBD2. With V trimmed by 0 bases and J by 5 bases, 23 bases remained unmatched. The CDR3 sequence is 21 residues long. Germline CDR1 SGDLS, CDR2 YYNGEE. The CDR3 DNA is TGTGCCAGCAGCGTAGATTGGGCTAGCGGGAGAGATCCAGGTTCCGGAGACGAGCAGTACTTC. This encodes CASSVDWASGRDPGSGDEQYF. Using reference TRBV9 and TRBJ2-7 for the parts outside the CDR3, the full variable domain is DSGVTQTPKHLITATGQRVTLRCSPRSGDLSVYWYQQSLDQGLQFLIQYYNGEERAKGNILERFSAQQFPDLHSELNLSSLELGDSALYFCASSVDWASGRDPGSGDEQYFGPGTRLTVT.

This chain uses TRBV5-1 with TRBJ2-2; unclear D gene. CDR1 and CDR2 from the germline V gene are SGHRS and YFSETQ. V was cut by 0 bases and J by 7 bases, with 4 bases left in between. The CDR3 extends over 12 amino acids. The CDR3 reads CASSLDLGELFF. The CDR3 DNA sequence: TGCGCCAGCAGCTTGGACCTCGGGGAGCTGTTTTTT. The complete variable domain, with remaining parts taken from reference TRBV5-1 and TRBJ2-2, reads KAGVTQTPRYLIKTRGQQVTLSCSPISGHRSVSWYQQTPGQGLQFLFEYFSETQRNKGNFPGRFSGRQFSNSRSEMNVSTLELGDSALYLCASSLDLGELFFGEGSRLTVL.

This clonotype was observed a few times. The chain is built from TRBV5-1 and TRBJ2-7; D may be TRBD2 (5 bases). CDR1 is SGHRS and CDR2 is YFSETQ in the germline V gene. The CDR3 is 12 residues long. Trimming left V 4 bases short and J 5 bases short, with 10 bases between. This CDR3 reads CASSPPGDEQYF. CDR3 in DNA: TGCGCCAGCAGCCCTCCCGGGGACGAGCAGTACTTC.

The chain couples TRBV6-5 to TRBJ2-7; 8 nucleotides line up with TRBD1. The CDR3 spans 15 residues. CDR1 and CDR2 (germline): MNHEY, SVGAGI. Unmatched junction bases numbered 13, after V lost 5 bases and J lost 7 bases. This CDR3 reads CASSTLRGPDGEQYF. The CDR3 DNA sequence: TGTGCCAGCAGTACTCTCAGGGGGCCTGATGGTGAGCAGTACTTC.

This clonotype was counted between two and nine times. The chain carries TRBV3-1 and TRBJ2-1; 7 positions agree with TRBD2. The length of the CDR3 is 16 residues. Germline loops: CDR1 LGHDT, CDR2 YNNKEL (reference sequence). V gave up 4 bases and J gave up 3 bases; unmatched junction bases: 9. The CDR3 DNA reads TGTGCCAGCAGCCTCTTGGCGGGGGAGGGCTACAATGAGCAGTTCTTC. This sequence encodes CASSLLAGEGYNEQFF.

The chain couples TRBV6-1 to TRBJ1-3; TRBD1 might be the D (6 bases). The germline gives CDR1 MNHNS, CDR2 SASEGT. V was clipped by 4 bases and J by 4 bases, with 14 bases between them. The CDR3 contains 15 residues. CDR3 in amino acids: CASSVTGLIGNTIYF. CDR3 DNA sequence: TGTGCCAGCAGTGTCACAGGGTTAATAGGAAACACCATATATTTT.

This clonotype was recorded at least ten times. The rearrangement joins TRBV4-3 to TRBJ2-1; D is perhaps TRBD1 (6 bases). This CDR3 spans 17 amino acids. CDR1 and CDR2 from the germline V gene are LGHNA and YSLEER. V lost 1 base to trimming and J lost 1 base, with 14 bases between them. CDR3 protein: CASSQVAGARSYNEQFF. The DNA for the CDR3 is TGCGCCAGCAGCCAAGTGGCAGGGGCAAGATCCTACAATGAGCAGTTCTTC.

This clonotype was found a few times. J is TRBJ1-5 and V is TRBV12-3 or TRBV12-4; 7 nucleotides match TRBD1. This CDR3 region has 15 residues. V was pared by 6 bases and J by 1 base, with 6 bases of the junction left unmatched. In nucleotides, the CDR3 is TGTGCCAGCAGGACCTCGACAGGGAGCAATCAGCCCCAGCATTTT. This encodes CASRTSTGSNQPQHF.

The chain recombines TRBV19 with TRBJ1-1; D is perhaps TRBD1 (5 bases). The V gene lost 5 bases and the J gene lost 7 bases, with 20 bases spanning the gap. The germline V gene has CDR1 LNHDA and CDR2 SQIVND (reference sequence). CDR3 length: 15 residues. The CDR3 loop is CASSSGATPAFEAFF. CDR3 sequence (DNA): TGTGCCAGTAGTTCCGGGGCCACTCCCGCGTTTGAAGCTTTCTTT. Full variable domain (missing parts from reference TRBV19 and TRBJ1-1): DGGITQSPKYLFRKEGQNVTLSCEQNLNHDAMYWYRQDPGQGLRLIYYSQIVNDFQKGDIAEGYSVSREKKESFPLTVTSAQKNPTAFYLCASSSGATPAFEAFFGQGTRLTVV.

The chain is built from TRBV15 and TRBJ1-1; D unresolved. V lost 1 base and J 10 bases, leaving 19 bases between the germline ends. Per the germline V gene, CDR1 is LNHNV and CDR2 is YYDKDF (reference sequence). CDR3 length: 15 residues. The CDR3 DNA reads as TGTGCCACCAGCAGAGGAAGGCTGGGAGCAGGAGGAGCTTTCTTT. Translated: CATSRGRLGAGGAFF.

The chain is built from TRBV29-1 and TRBJ2-7; 8 bases align to TRBD1. This CDR3 has 12 residues. J lost 3 bases, V lost 8 bases, and 6 bases had no gene match. Germline V CDR1 and CDR2: SQVTM, ANQGSEA. This CDR3 is CSIQGEGYEQYF. In DNA form, the CDR3 reads TGCAGCATACAGGGGGAAGGCTACGAGCAGTACTTC.

The chain joins TRBV6-2 or TRBV6-3 to TRBJ2-1; 7 bases are a match to TRBD2. Germline-derived CDR1 and CDR2 are MNHEY and SVGEGT. The CDR3 has 16 residues. Germline trimming cut 7 bases from V and 3 bases from J; bases unmatched to any gene: 12. The CDR3 loop is CASTQEWLADYNEQFF. DNA of the CDR3: TGTGCCAGCACCCAAGAGTGGCTAGCGGACTACAATGAGCAGTTCTTC.

In its sample, this clonotype was seen many times. The genes are TRBV18 and TRBJ2-3; 8 bases line up with TRBD1. Germline loops: CDR1 KGHSH, CDR2 LQKENI. V dropped 3 bases and J dropped 5; count of bases not matched to a gene: 4. The CDR3 runs to 14 residues. The CDR3 is CASSPRTGRDTQYF. DNA for the CDR3: TGTGCCAGCTCACCCAGGACAGGGAGAGATACGCAGTATTTT.

This chain links TRBV5-8 with TRBJ2-2; 8 positions match TRBD2. V was clipped by 4 bases and J by 4 bases; unmatched bases: 12. This CDR3 region has 17 residues. Germline CDR1 is SGHTS and CDR2 is YDEGEE. CDR3 sequence: CASSPETVAGTTGELFF. The CDR3 DNA reads as TGTGCCAGCAGCCCGGAGACAGTAGCGGGAACCACCGGGGAGCTGTTTTTT. Combining the CDR3 with reference TRBV5-8 and TRBJ2-2 gives the whole variable domain EAGVTQSPTHLIKTRGQQATLRCSPISGHTSVYWYQQALGLGLQFLLWYDEGEERNRGNFPPRFSGRQFPNYSSELNVNALELEDSALYLCASSPETVAGTTGELFFGEGSRLTVL.

The genes are TRBV7-6 and TRBJ2-3; 8 bases match TRBD2. CDR1 and CDR2 (germline): SGHVS, FNYEAQ. This CDR3 is built from 17 residues. V lost 1 base and J lost 2; bases outside the gene matches: 8. CDR3: CASSLEQLAATTDTQYF. For the CDR3, the DNA is TGTGCCAGCAGCTTAGAGCAACTAGCGGCTACCACAGATACGCAGTATTTT.

The genes are TRBV14 and TRBJ1-4; tentatively, D is TRBD1 (5 bases). The CDR3 contains 15 residues. Germline values: CDR1 SGHDN, CDR2 FVKESK. The V end was cut by 0 bases, the J end by 8 bases, with 13 bases between. The CDR3, as DNA: TGTGCCAGCAGCCAAGAAGGGACGATCGGGGAAAAACTGTTTTTT. Protein: CASSQEGTIGEKLFF.

This clonotype was seen ten or more times. The chain has TRBV3-1 and TRBJ1-3; a possible D gene is TRBD1 (6 bases). The CDR3 is 15 residues long. V lost 4 bases to trimming and J lost 2 bases, with 12 bases between them. Germline CDR1 reads LGHDT; CDR2 reads YNNKEL (reference sequence). The CDR3 is CASSRAQGAGNTIYF. CDR3 bases: TGTGCCAGCAGCCGCGCACAGGGCGCTGGAAACACCATATATTTT.

The chain recombines TRBV18 with TRBJ2-7, with D tentatively TRBD1 (5 bases). The CDR3 runs to 15 residues. Germline V lookup: CDR1 KGHSH, CDR2 LQKENI. V shed 2 bases and J shed 5 bases, with 16 bases lying between them. This CDR3 reads CASSPGAGRTNEQYF. In DNA form, the CDR3 reads TGTGCCAGCTCACCAGGGGCTGGCAGAACAAACGAGCAGTACTTC.

Remarks on this clonotype: Its ends do not fully match the called genes, so a read error is possible. The V gene is TRBV9, the J gene TRBJ2-6; D could derive from TRBD1 or TRBD2 (5 bases each). The CDR3 covers 13 residues. The germline V gene has CDR1 SGDLS and CDR2 YYNGEE. CDR3 sequence: CASSEAGANGLTF. CDR3 DNA sequence: TGTGCCAGCAGCGAGGCCGGGGCCAACGGCCTGACTTTC.

V usage is TRBV7-8 and J usage is TRBJ2-3; 7 bases are shared with TRBD1. V lost 5 bases and J lost 10; bases outside the gene matches: 6. The CDR3 length is 12 residues. Germline values: CDR1 SGHVS, CDR2 FQNEAQ. The CDR3 loop reads CASSTRQGSQYF. CDR3 DNA sequence: TGTGCCAGCAGCACGAGACAGGGTTCGCAGTATTTT.

This clonotype has ten or more counts. V gene TRBV5-1 combines with J gene TRBJ2-2; D gene unclear. Trimming took 5 bases from V and 3 from J, leaving 5 bases between them. The CDR3 loop spans 12 amino acids. Germline-derived CDR1 and CDR2 are SGHRS and YFSETQ. The chain's CDR3 is CASSTYTGELFF. CDR3 sequence (DNA): TGCGCCAGCAGTACTTACACCGGGGAGCTGTTTTTT.